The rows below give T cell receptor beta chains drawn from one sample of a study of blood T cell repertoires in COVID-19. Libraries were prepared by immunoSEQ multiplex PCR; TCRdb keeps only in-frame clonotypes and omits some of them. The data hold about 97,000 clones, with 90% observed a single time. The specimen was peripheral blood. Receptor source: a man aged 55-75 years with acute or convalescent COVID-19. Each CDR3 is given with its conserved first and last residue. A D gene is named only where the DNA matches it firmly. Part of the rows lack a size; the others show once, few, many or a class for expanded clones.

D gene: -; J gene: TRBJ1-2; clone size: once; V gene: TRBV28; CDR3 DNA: TGTGCCAGCAGTTCCCCGGGGAGGGGGGTCTATGGCTACACCTTC; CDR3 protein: CASSSPGRGVYGYTF
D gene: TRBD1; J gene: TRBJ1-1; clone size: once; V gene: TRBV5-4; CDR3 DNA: TGTGCCAGCAGCTTAGAACAGGGGGACACTGAAGCTTTCTTT; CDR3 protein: CASSLEQGDTEAFF
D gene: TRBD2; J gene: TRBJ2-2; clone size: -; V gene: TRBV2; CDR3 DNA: TGTGCCAGCAGGAGCGGGGGGTCGGCCGGGGAGCTGTTTTTT; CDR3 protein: CASRSGGSAGELFF
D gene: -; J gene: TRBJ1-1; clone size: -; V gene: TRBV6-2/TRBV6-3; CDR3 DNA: TGTGCCAGCAGCGAGGTCACTGAAGCTTTCTTT; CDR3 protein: CASSEVTEAFF
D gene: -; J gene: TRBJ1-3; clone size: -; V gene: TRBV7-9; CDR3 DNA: TGTGCCAGCAGCCCCATCGGGACATTGGGAAACACCATATATTTT; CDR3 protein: CASSPIGTLGNTIYF
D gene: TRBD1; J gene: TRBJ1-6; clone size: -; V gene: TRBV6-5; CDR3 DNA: TGTGCCAGCACCACGCCGGACAGGACTAATTCACCCCTCCACTTT; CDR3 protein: CASTTPDRTNSPLHF
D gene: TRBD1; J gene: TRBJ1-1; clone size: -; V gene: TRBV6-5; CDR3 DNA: TGTGCCAGCAGGAAAACAGGGGGCGAGAACACTGAAGCTTTCTTT; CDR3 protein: CASRKTGGENTEAFF
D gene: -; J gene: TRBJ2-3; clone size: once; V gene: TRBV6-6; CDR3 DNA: TGTGCCAGCAGCGCAGGCACAGATACGCAGTATTTT; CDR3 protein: CASSAGTDTQYF
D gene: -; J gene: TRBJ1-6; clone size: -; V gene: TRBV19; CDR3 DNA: TGTGCCAGTCCCCCCCAAGGGGATTCACCCCTCCACTTT; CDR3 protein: CASPPQGDSPLHF
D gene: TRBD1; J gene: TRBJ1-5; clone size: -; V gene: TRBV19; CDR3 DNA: TGTGCCAGTAGTATAGGGCCAGGGGGCCCCATTGGCAATCAGCCCCAGCATTTT; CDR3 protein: CASSIGPGGPIGNQPQHF
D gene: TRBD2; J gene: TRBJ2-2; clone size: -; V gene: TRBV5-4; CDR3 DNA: TGTGCCAGCAGTCCCCAGGGAGGGGCCGGGGAGCTGTTTTTT; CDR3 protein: CASSPQGGAGELFF
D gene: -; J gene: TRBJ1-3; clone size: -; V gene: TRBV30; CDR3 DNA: TGTGCCTTACACCGTGGAAACACCATATATTTT; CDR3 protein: CALHRGNTIYF
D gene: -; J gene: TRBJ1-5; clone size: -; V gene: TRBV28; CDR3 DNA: TGTGCCAGCACCGGGGGTGGAGGGAGGTTCTATCAGCCCCAGCATTTT; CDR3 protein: CASTGGGGRFYQPQHF
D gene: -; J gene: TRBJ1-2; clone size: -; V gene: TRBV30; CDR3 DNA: TGTGCCTGGAGTGGGGGAGGGTATGGCTACACCTTC; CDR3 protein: CAWSGGGYGYTF
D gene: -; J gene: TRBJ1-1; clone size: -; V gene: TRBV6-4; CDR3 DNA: TGTGCCAGCAGTGACGGCCCGGGGAACACTGAAGCTTTCTTT; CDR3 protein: CASSDGPGNTEAFF
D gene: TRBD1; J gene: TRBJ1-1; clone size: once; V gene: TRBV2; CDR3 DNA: TGTGCCAGCAGGGGACAGCAGAACACTGAAGCTTTCTTT; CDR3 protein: CASRGQQNTEAFF
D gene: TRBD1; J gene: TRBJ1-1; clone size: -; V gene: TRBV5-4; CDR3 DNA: TGTGCCAGCAGCCGCCGGGACAGGTTGAACACTGAAGCTTTCTTT; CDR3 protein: CASSRRDRLNTEAFF
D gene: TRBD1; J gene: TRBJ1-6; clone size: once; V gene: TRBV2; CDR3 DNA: TGTGCCAGCAGGGGACAGGGGGGGTATAACTATAATTCACCCCTCCACTTT; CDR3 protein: CASRGQGGYNYNSPLHF
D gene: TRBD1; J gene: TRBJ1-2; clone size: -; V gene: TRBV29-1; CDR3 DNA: TGCAGCGTCGAGGGGACAGGGAGGATTGGCTACACCTTC; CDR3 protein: CSVEGTGRIGYTF
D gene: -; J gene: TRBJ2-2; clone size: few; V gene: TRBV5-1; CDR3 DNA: TGCGCCAGCAGCTTGGCAGGGCCGAACACCGGGGAGCTGTTTTTT; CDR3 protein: CASSLAGPNTGELFF
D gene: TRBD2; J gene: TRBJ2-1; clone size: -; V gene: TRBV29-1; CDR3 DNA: TGCAGCGACATTAGCGGGGCCTACAATGAGCAGTTCTTC; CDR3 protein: CSDISGAYNEQFF
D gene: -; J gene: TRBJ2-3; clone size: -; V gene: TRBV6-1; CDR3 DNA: TGTGCCAGCAGTGAACGGGGAGGGGGAGATACGCAGTATTTT; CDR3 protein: CASSERGGGDTQYF
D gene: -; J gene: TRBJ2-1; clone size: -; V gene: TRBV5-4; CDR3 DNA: TGTGCCAGCAGCTTCGGGGGGCCTACCTACAATGAGCAGTTCTTC; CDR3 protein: CASSFGGPTYNEQFF
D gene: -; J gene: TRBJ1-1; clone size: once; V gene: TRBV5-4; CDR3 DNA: TGTGCCAGCAGCTACACTGACAGGCCGAACACTGAAGCTTTCTTT; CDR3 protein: CASSYTDRPNTEAFF
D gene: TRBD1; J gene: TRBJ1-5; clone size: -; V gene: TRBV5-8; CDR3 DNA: TGTGCCAGCAGCTTGGGGGCAGGGGGTAGCAATCAGCCCCAGCATTTT; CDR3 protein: CASSLGAGGSNQPQHF
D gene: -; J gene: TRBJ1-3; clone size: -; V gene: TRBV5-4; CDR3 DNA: TGTGCCAGCAGCTTTGGGCCCCTAGGAAACACCATATATTTT; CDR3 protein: CASSFGPLGNTIYF
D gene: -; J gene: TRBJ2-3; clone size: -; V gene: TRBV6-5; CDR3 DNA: TGTGCCAGCACGAGTGGCACAGATACGCAGTATTTT; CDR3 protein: CASTSGTDTQYF
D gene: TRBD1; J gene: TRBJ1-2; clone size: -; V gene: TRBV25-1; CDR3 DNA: TGTGCCAGCAGTGAAGCAGCTATCGGACAGGGGGACGGCTACACCTTC; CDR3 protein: CASSEAAIGQGDGYTF
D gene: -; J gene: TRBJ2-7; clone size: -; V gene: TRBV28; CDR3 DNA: TGTGCCAGCAGTGGGGACAATCCCTACGAGCAGTACTTC; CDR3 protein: CASSGDNPYEQYF
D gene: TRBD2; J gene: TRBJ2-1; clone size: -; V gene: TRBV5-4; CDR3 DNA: TGTGCCAGCAGCTCGACGTTCAGCGGGGGGGTGGGTAATGAGCAGTTCTTC; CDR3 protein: CASSSTFSGGVGNEQFF
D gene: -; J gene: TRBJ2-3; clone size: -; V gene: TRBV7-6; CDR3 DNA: TGTGCCAGCAGCTTAGGGGTAGCGAGCACAGATACGCAGTATTTT; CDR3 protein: CASSLGVASTDTQYF
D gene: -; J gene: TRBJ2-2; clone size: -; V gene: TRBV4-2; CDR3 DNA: TGTGCCAGCAGCCAAGGTTATTCGGGGGAGAACACCGGGGAGCTGTTTTTT; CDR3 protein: CASSQGYSGENTGELFF
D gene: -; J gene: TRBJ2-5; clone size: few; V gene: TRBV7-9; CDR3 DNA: TGTGCCAGCAGCTTAATTCGGCCAACCGGGGAGACCCAGTACTTC; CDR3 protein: CASSLIRPTGETQYF
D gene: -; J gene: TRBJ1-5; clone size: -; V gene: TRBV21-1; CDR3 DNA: TGTGCCAGCAACCGCCCCGGGACAGAAAACCTATATAGCAATCAGCCCCAGCATTTT; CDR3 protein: CASNRPGTENLYSNQPQHF